The 16 T cell receptor beta chains below all came from one sample that was sequenced in a study of blood T cell repertoires in COVID-19. The table came from immunoSEQ multiplex PCR; TCRdb's copy has only in-frame clones and leaves some out. Altogether fewer than 250,000 clones are present, 80% to 90% being singletons, with the ten largest covering 3% to 4.5%. Source material: PBMCs or T cells enriched from blood (not recorded which). The source of these receptors is a woman aged 40 to 50 who had been exposed to COVID-19.

This chain connects TRBV3-1 (or the pseudogene TRBV3-2) to TRBJ2-7; D unclear. V was shortened by 0 bases and J by 5 bases, with 14 bases between the two germline ends. The CDR3 covers 15 residues. Germline V gives CDR1 LGHDT, CDR2 YNNKEL (reference sequence). CDR3 DNA sequence: TGTGCCAGCAGCCAAGACATGTCGGTTTTGAACGAGCAGTACTTC. Encoded protein: CASSQDMSVLNEQYF.

The J gene is TRBJ1-3, the V gene TRBV30; 8 nucleotides match TRBD1. Germline assignment: CDR1 GTSNPN and CDR2 SVGIG (reference sequence). V was clipped by 2 bases and J by 4 bases; unmatched bases: 4. CDR3 length equals 14 residues. The CDR3 protein is CAWSPRTGGNTIYF. In DNA, the CDR3 is TGTGCCTGGAGTCCCCGGACAGGGGGAAACACCATATATTTT.

Concerning this clone itself: The conserved phenylalanine or tryptophan normally closing the CDR3 is absent here, so this likely arose from a read error. The DNA is omitted, as the CDR3 cannot be located on it reliably, and the CDR3 follows TCRdb's listing. The V and J genes are TRBV7-5 and TRBJ1-1. TRBV7-5 is a documented pseudogene. The CDR3 spans 16 residues, counting both ends. The CDR3 sequence is CARSLVIGGVTVSGML.

V is TRBV7-2 and J is TRBJ2-7, with a weak D call TRBD1 (5 bases). Looked up from germline, CDR1 is SGHTA and CDR2 is FQGNSA. V was pared by 5 bases and J by 0 bases, with 11 bases between. CDR3 length: 14 residues. CDR3 amino acids: CASSLTGASYEQYF. The CDR3 DNA reads TGTGCCAGCAGCCTAACAGGTGCCTCCTACGAGCAGTACTTC.

The chain links TRBV2 to TRBJ1-4; 7 bases agree with TRBD1. Per the germline V gene, CDR1 is SNHLY and CDR2 is FYNNEI. V was clipped by 6 bases and J by 8 bases; unmatched bases: 9. The CDR3 covers 14 residues. As DNA, the CDR3 is TGTGCCAGCAGGAGGGCCCCAGGGGGAGAAAAACTGTTTTTT. Translated, it gives CASRRAPGGEKLFF. The full variable domain, in which reference TRBV2 and TRBJ1-4 provide the parts outside the CDR3, is EPEVTQTPSHQVTQMGQEVILRCVPISNHLYFYWYRQILGQKVEFLVSFYNNEISEKSEIFDDQFSVERPDGSNFTLKIRSTKLEDSAMYFCASRRAPGGEKLFFGSGTQLSVL.

This chain joins TRBV5-1 and TRBJ1-1; D is undetermined. V dropped 0 bases and J dropped 4 bases, with 7 bases sitting between them. The CDR3 totals 13 residues. In germline, CDR1 is SGHRS, CDR2 YFSETQ. The CDR3 sequence is CASSLDRVTEAFF. CDR3 in DNA: TGCGCCAGCAGCTTGGATCGGGTCACTGAAGCTTTCTTT.

V and J are TRBV27 and TRBJ1-5, with 8 nucleotides matching TRBD1. CDR1 is MNHEY and CDR2 is SMNVEV in the germline V gene (reference sequence). This CDR3 contains 16 residues. V gave up 5 bases and J gave up 3 bases; unmatched junction bases: 9. CDR3 sequence reads: CASSARTGQFNQPQHF. CDR3 nucleotide sequence: TGTGCCAGCAGTGCCCGGACAGGGCAGTTCAATCAGCCCCAGCATTTT.

This chain connects TRBV5-8 to TRBJ2-1; no reliable D call. Between the trimmed V and J ends, which lost 4 bases and 4 bases, there was a span of 3 bases. Germline V CDR1 and CDR2: SGHTS, YDEGEE. This CDR3 contains 11 residues. This CDR3 is CASSRYNEQFF. DNA for the CDR3: TGTGCCAGCAGCCGTTACAATGAGCAGTTCTTC.

The genes are TRBV7-9 and TRBJ2-7, with D possibly TRBD1 on 6 matching bases. Per the germline V gene, CDR1 is SEHNR and CDR2 is FQNEAQ (reference sequence). Trimming left V 5 bases short and J 5 bases short, with 19 bases between. CDR3 length: 15 residues. The CDR3 DNA sequence: TGTGCCAGCAGCGCCGGGACAAGGAAAGTGCACGAGCAGTACTTC. Protein: CASSAGTRKVHEQYF.

V gene TRBV12-5 combines with J gene TRBJ2-3; possible D gene TRBD2, 7 bases. Deletions cut 5 bases from V and 5 bases from J, with 14 bases between. CDR3 length equals 14 residues. From germline, CDR1 is LGHNT and CDR2 FRNRAP. The CDR3 protein is CASGTPRGGDTQYF. DNA for the CDR3: TGTGCTAGTGGTACCCCAAGGGGGGGAGATACGCAGTATTTT.

The gene calls are TRBV11-2 and TRBJ2-7; 13 nucleotides align to TRBD2. V was clipped by 5 bases and J by 4 bases; unmatched bases: 14. This CDR3 spans 18 amino acids. CDR1 and CDR2 from the germline V gene are SGHAT and FQNNGV. CDR3 sequence (DNA): TGTGCCAGCAGCGTTTACGGGACTAGCGGGGTCCAATTGTACGAGCAGTACTTC. Its protein is CASSVYGTSGVQLYEQYF.

The chain uses TRBV12-3 or TRBV12-4 and TRBJ1-1, with D maybe TRBD1 (6 bases). The CDR3 sequence is 12 residues long. The germline V and J ends were trimmed by 6 bases and 5 bases, with 10 bases remaining between them. The CDR3 region has the DNA TGTGCCAGCAGCCGGGGGGCGACTGAAGCTTTCTTT. This gives the protein CASSRGATEAFF.

A few counts support this clone. The rearrangement joins TRBV19 to TRBJ1-5; TRBD1 aligns across 9 bases. The CDR3 length is 15 residues. Germline V CDR1 and CDR2: LNHDA, SQIVND (reference sequence). Trimming cost V 6 bases and J 1 base; bases outside gene matches: 4. The CDR3 sequence: CASSPQGASNQPQHF. For the CDR3, the DNA is TGTGCCAGTAGCCCACAGGGGGCAAGCAATCAGCCCCAGCATTTT.

This clone was counted a few times. V gene TRBV7-9 combines with J gene TRBJ2-7; D is possibly TRBD1 (5 bases). Germline V gene sequence: CDR1 SEHNR, CDR2 FQNEAQ (reference sequence). Trimming took off 0 bases at V and 6 bases at J, with 15 bases between the two ends. There are 15 residues in the CDR3. CDR3 protein: CASSLAHGHSSEQYF. As DNA, the CDR3 is TGTGCCAGCAGCTTAGCGCATGGACACTCGAGCGAGCAGTACTTC.

The chain combines TRBV9 with TRBJ2-1; TRBD2 is a possible D gene (6 bases). CDR3 length: 14 residues. Trimming left V 3 bases short and J 12 bases short, with 19 bases between. Germline-derived CDR1 and CDR2 are SGDLS and YYNGEE. CDR3: CASSARTNRVGQFF. CDR3 sequence (DNA): TGTGCCAGCAGCGCGCGGACTAATAGGGTTGGGCAGTTCTTC.

The J gene is TRBJ1-5, the V gene TRBV2; D is perhaps TRBD1 (5 bases). From germline, CDR1 is SNHLY and CDR2 FYNNEI. Trimming pared 4 bases from V and 6 bases from J, leaving 10 bases between. CDR3 size: 13 residues. CDR3 in DNA: TGTGCCAGCAGTGGACAGCTTACTCAGCCCCAGCATTTT. Residues: CASSGQLTQPQHF. The whole variable domain, filled in from reference TRBV2 and TRBJ1-5, reads EPEVTQTPSHQVTQMGQEVILRCVPISNHLYFYWYRQILGQKVEFLVSFYNNEISEKSEIFDDQFSVERPDGSNFTLKIRSTKLEDSAMYFCASSGQLTQPQHFGDGTRLSIL.